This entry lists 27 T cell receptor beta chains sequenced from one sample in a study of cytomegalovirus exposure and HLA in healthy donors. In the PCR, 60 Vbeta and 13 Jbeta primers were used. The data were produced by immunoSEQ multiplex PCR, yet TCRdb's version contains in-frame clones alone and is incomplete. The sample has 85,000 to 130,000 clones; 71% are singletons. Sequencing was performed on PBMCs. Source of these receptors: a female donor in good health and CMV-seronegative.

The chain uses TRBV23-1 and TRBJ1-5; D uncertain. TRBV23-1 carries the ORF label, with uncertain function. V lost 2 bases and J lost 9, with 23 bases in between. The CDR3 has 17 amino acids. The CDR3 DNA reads TGCGCCAGCAGTCAAGTTACCTTGGGCACCGCACGCCCGCCCCAGCATTTT. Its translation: CASSQVTLGTARPPQHF.

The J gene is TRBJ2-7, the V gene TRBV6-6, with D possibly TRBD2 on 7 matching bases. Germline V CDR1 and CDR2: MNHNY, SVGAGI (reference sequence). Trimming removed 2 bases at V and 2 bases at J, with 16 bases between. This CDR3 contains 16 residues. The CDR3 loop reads CASSYDRTGGPYEQYF. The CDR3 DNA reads TGTGCCAGCAGTTACGACCGAACGGGGGGCCCCTACGAGCAGTACTTC.

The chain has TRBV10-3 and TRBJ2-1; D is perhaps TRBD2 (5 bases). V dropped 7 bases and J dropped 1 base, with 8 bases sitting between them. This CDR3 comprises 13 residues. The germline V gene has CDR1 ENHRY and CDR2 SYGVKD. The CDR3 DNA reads TGTGCCATCAATAGCGAGTCCTACAATGAGCAGTTCTTC. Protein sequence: CAINSESYNEQFF.

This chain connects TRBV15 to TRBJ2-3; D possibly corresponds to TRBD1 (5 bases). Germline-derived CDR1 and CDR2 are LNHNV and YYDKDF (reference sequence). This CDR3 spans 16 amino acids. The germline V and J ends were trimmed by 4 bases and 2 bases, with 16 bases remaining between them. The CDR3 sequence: CATSNPGKLSTDTQYF. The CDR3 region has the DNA TGTGCCACCAGCAATCCAGGGAAGCTTTCCACAGATACGCAGTATTTT.

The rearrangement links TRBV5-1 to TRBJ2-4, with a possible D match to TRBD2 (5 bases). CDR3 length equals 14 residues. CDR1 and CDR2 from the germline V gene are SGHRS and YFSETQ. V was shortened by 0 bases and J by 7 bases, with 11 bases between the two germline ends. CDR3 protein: CASSLDGVLNIQYF. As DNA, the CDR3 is TGCGCCAGCAGCTTGGACGGGGTCCTCAACATTCAGTACTTC.

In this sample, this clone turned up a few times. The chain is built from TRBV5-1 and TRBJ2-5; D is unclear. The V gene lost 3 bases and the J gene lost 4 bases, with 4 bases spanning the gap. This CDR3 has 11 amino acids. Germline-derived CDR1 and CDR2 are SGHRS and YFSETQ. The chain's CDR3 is CASSWAETQYF. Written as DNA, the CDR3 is TGCGCCAGCAGCTGGGCAGAGACCCAGTACTTC.

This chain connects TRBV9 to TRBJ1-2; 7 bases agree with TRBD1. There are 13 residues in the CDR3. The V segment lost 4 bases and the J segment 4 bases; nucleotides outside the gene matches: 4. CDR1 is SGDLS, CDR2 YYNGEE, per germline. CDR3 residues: CASSPGQSYGYTF. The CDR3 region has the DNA TGTGCCAGCAGCCCGGGACAGAGCTATGGCTACACCTTC. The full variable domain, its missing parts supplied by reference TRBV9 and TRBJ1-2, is DSGVTQTPKHLITATGQRVTLRCSPRSGDLSVYWYQQSLDQGLQFLIQYYNGEERAKGNILERFSAQQFPDLHSELNLSSLELGDSALYFCASSPGQSYGYTFGSGTRLTVV.

The CDR3 DNA sequence: TGTGCCACCAGCAGGGGGTGGAGGGGGCCTTTGGCCAAAAACATTCAGTACTTC. Translation gives CATSRGWRGPLAKNIQYF. This sequence joins TRBV15 and TRBJ2-4, with D perhaps TRBD1 (7 bases). This CDR3 comprises 18 residues. Trimming stripped 3 bases from V and 1 base from J, with 19 bases between. In germline, CDR1 is LNHNV, CDR2 YYDKDF (reference sequence).

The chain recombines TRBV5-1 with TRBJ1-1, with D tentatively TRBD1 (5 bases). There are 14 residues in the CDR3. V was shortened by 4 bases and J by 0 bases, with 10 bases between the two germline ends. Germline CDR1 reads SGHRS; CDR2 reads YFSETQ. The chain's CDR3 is CASSPDTLNTEAFF. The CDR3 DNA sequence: TGCGCCAGCAGCCCGGACACTCTGAACACTGAAGCTTTCTTT.

CDR3 amino acids: CASRDTSGIQETQYF. CDR3 coding DNA: TGTGCCAGCAGGGATACTAGCGGGATACAAGAGACCCAGTACTTC. The V and J genes are TRBV2 and TRBJ2-5; 10 bases agree with TRBD2. The germline V gene encodes CDR1 SNHLY and CDR2 FYNNEI. CDR3 size: 15 residues. J lost 2 bases, V lost 6 bases, and 6 bases had no gene match.

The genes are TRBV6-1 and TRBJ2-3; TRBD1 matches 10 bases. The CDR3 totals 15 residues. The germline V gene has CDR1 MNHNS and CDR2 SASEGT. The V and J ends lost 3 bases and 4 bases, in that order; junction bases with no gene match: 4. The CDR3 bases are TGTGCCAGCAGTGACGACAGGGGGCTTGCAGATACGCAGTATTTT. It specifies CASSDDRGLADTQYF.

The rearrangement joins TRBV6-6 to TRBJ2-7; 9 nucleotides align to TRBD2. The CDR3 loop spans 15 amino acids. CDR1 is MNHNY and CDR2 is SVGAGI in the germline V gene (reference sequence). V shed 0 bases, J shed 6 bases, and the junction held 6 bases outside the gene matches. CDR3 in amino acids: CASSYSTSGMGEQYF. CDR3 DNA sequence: TGTGCCAGCAGTTACTCGACTAGCGGTATGGGCGAGCAGTACTTC.

CDR3 loop: CASSITSGQRNTIYF. The CDR3 DNA sequence: TGTGCCAGTAGTATAACCTCCGGACAGAGAAACACCATATATTTT. The chain links TRBV19 to TRBJ1-3, with D perhaps matching TRBD1 (6 bases). The V end lost 2 bases, the J end lost 5 bases, and 13 bases lay between the germline ends. The germline V gene has CDR1 LNHDA and CDR2 SQIVND (reference sequence). CDR3 size: 15 residues.

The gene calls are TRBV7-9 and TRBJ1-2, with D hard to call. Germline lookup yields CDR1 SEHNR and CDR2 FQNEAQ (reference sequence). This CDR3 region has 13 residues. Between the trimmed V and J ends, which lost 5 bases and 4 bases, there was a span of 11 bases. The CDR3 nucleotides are TGTGCCAGCAGCCCCAAGGGAGGCTATGGCTACACCTTC. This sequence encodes CASSPKGGYGYTF.

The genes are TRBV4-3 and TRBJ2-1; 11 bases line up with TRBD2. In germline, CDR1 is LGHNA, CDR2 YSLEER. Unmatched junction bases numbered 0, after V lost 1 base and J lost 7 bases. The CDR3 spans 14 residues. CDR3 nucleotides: TGCGCCAGCAGCCAAGGACTAGCGGGAAATGAGCAGTTCTTC. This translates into CASSQGLAGNEQFF.

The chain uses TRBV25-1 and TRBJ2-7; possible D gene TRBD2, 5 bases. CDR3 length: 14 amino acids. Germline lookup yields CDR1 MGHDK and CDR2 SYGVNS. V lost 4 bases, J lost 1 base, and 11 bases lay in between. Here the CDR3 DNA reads TGTGCCAGCAGTGTTCCGGGGTATTCCTACGAGCAGTACTTC. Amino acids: CASSVPGYSYEQYF.

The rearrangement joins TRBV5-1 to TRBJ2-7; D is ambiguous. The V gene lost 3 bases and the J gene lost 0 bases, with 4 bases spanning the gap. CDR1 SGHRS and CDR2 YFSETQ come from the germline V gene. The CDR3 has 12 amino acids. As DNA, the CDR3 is TGCGCCAGCAGCTACAGCTCCTACGAGCAGTACTTC. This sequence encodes CASSYSSYEQYF.

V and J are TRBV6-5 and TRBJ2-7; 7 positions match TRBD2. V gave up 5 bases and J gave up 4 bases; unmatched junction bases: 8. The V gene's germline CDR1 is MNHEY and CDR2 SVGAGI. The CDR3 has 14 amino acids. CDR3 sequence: CASSKTLADYEQYF. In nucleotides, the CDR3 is TGTGCCAGCAGTAAAACCCTAGCGGATTACGAGCAGTACTTC.

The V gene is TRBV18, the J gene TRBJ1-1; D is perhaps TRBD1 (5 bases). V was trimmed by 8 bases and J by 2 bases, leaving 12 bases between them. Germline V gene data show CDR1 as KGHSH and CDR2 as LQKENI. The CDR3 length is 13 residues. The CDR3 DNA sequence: TGTGCCAGCACCAACACAGGAAACACTGAAGCTTTCTTT. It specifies CASTNTGNTEAFF.

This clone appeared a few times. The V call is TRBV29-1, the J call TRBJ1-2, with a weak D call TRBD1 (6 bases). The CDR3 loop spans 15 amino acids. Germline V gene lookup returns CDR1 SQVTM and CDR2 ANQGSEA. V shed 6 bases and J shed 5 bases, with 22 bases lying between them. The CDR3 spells CSVVPLDRLLYGYTF. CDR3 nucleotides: TGCAGCGTCGTCCCGCTTGACAGGCTGCTTTATGGCTACACCTTC.

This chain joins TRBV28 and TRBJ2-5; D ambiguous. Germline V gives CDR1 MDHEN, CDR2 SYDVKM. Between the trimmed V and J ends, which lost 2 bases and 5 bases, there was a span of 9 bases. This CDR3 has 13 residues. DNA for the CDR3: TGTGCCAGCAGTTTAGGCAGCGTCGAGACCCAGTACTTC. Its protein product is CASSLGSVETQYF.

CDR3 coding DNA: TGTGCCAGCGGCCAGGGCAGCACAGATACGCAGTATTTT. Encoded protein: CASGQGSTDTQYF. The rearrangement uses TRBV2 and TRBJ2-3; tentative D call: TRBD1 (5 bases). The CDR3 length is 13 residues. Germline values: CDR1 SNHLY, CDR2 FYNNEI. Trimming cost V 8 bases and J 0 bases, with 9 bases left between them.

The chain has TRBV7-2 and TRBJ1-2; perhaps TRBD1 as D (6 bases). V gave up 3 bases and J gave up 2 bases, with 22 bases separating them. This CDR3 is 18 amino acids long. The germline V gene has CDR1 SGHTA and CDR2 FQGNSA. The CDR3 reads CASSLAGGQVASNYGYTF. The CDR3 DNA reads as TGTGCCAGCAGCTTGGCCGGGGGGCAAGTGGCCTCCAACTATGGCTACACCTTC.

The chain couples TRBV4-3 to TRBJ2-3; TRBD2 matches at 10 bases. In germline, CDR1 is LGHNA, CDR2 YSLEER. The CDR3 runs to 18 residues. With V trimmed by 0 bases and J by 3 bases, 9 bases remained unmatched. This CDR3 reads CASSQDSRASGSTDTQYF. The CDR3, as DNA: TGCGCCAGCAGCCAAGATTCGCGCGCTAGCGGGAGTACAGATACGCAGTATTTT.

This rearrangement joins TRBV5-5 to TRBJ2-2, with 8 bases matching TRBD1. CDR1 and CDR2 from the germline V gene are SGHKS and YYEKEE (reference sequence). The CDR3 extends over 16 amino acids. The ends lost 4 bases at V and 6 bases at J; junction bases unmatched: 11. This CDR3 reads CASSPTGDRGAGELFF. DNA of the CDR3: TGTGCCAGCAGCCCGACAGGGGACCGAGGGGCCGGGGAGCTGTTTTTT. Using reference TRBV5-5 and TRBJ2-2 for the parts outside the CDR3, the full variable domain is DAGVTQSPTHLIKTRGQQVTLRCSPISGHKSVSWYQQVLGQGPQFIFQYYEKEERGRGNFPDRFSARQFPNYSSELNVNALLLGDSALYLCASSPTGDRGAGELFFGEGSRLTVL.

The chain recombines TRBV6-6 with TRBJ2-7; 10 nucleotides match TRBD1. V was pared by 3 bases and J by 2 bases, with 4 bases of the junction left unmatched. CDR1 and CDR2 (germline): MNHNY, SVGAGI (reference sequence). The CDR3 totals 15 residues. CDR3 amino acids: CASSYPGQGTYEQYF. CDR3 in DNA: TGTGCCAGCAGTTATCCGGGACAGGGGACCTACGAGCAGTACTTC.

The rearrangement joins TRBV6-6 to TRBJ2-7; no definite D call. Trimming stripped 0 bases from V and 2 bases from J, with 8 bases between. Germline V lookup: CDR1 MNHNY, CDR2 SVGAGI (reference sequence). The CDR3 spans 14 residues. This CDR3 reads CASSYSQDTYEQYF. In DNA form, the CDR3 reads TGTGCCAGCAGTTACTCGCAGGATACCTACGAGCAGTACTTC.